These T cell receptor beta chains were read from a single sample in a study of blood T cell repertoires in COVID-19. The repertoire was sequenced with immunoSEQ multiplex PCR; TCRdb's copy has only in-frame clones and lacks some. The sample carries over 200,000 clones, roughly 80% recorded once. Sequencing input: PBMCs or T cells enriched from blood (not recorded which). These receptors all stem from a man between 60 and 75 years old who had recovered from COVID-19. The conserved cysteine and the conserved F or W are not part of the CDR3 here. The order of the fields is CDR3 length, J gene, V gene, CDR3 protein.

CDR3 length: 12; J gene: TRBJ2-7; V gene: TRBV10-3; CDR3 protein: AIRAGTGGYEQY
CDR3 length: 11; J gene: TRBJ2-3; V gene: TRBV3-1/TRBV3-2; CDR3 protein: ASSQTGTDTQY
CDR3 length: 15; J gene: TRBJ1-2; V gene: TRBV3-1/TRBV3-2; CDR3 protein: ASSQGSSGFGDYGYT
CDR3 length: 12; J gene: TRBJ1-2; V gene: TRBV30; CDR3 protein: AWSSQGAHYGYT
CDR3 length: 16; J gene: TRBJ2-3; V gene: TRBV3-1/TRBV3-2; CDR3 protein: ASSPWTSGGQSTDTQY
CDR3 length: 13; J gene: TRBJ1-3; V gene: TRBV28; CDR3 protein: ASSPDGSSGNTIY
CDR3 length: 12; J gene: TRBJ2-7; V gene: TRBV7-8; CDR3 protein: ASSLRDRAYEQY
CDR3 length: 12; J gene: TRBJ2-7; V gene: TRBV6-5; CDR3 protein: ASAPGQGVYEQY
CDR3 length: 13; J gene: TRBJ2-5; V gene: TRBV5-4; CDR3 protein: ASSIGRTGKETQY
CDR3 length: 13; J gene: TRBJ1-2; V gene: TRBV19; CDR3 protein: ASRSQRQGAVGYT
CDR3 length: 10; J gene: TRBJ2-5; V gene: TRBV2; CDR3 protein: ASSDPLETQY
CDR3 length: 14; J gene: TRBJ1-1; V gene: TRBV11-2; CDR3 protein: ASSPDRGKVNTEAF
CDR3 length: 9; J gene: TRBJ1-2; V gene: TRBV11-1; CDR3 protein: ASSGERGYT
CDR3 length: 12; J gene: TRBJ2-7; V gene: TRBV11-3; CDR3 protein: ASSLGTGSGEQY